This T cell receptor (beta chain) was observed in a study of T cells in women clearing cervical HPV infection. Method: immunoSEQ multiplex PCR; TCRdb's copy keeps in-frame clones and lacks some. The sample totals some 31,000 clones. CDR3 length equals 15 residues. Germline assignment: CDR1 KGHSH and CDR2 LQKENI. Trimming took off 6 bases at V and 0 bases at J, with 15 bases between the two ends. About this clone: The read halts 3 residues ahead of the CDR3 end, with the missing end drawn from the germline J gene.

This rearrangement joins TRBV18 to TRBJ2-7; tentatively, D is TRBD2 (5 bases). The sequence was collected from a woman aged 18 to 69 with a cervical HPV16 infection that either progressed to CIN3+ or cleared (not recorded which). The sample was blood buffy coat. Incomplete CDR3 DNA: TGTGCCAGCTCGCCCACGACGGGGAGCTCCTACGAG. This sequence encodes CASSPTTGSSYE. The complete CDR3 sequence is CASSPTTGSSYEQYF.